This entry concerns a single TCR beta chain. No antigen is known for it. The ends were cut back, 6 bases at V and 4 bases at J, with 15 bases in the middle. Germline V CDR1 and CDR2: LNHDA, SQIVND (reference sequence). The CDR3 length is 14 residues. The stimulus was lysate of CMV-infected fibroblasts, 9 to 10 ug/mL. Responding CD4+ T cells were sorted by upregulation of both CD40 ligand and CD69. This specimen comes from a study of persistence of HIV-infected CD4 T cells. This was the immunoSEQ version 4 assay in survey mode. Sequenced by immunoSEQ multiplex PCR; TCRdb stores in-frame clones only, minus some. This sample carries thousands of clones, just over 60% of them seen once, and the ten largest clones take about 20%.

The sample consisted of CD4+ T cells sorted from PBMCs after 18-hour stimulation, taken from a patient who received antiretroviral therapy. V gene TRBV19 combines with J gene TRBJ1-2, with D possibly TRBD1 on 6 matching bases. This TCR was sampled from an adult man with HIV who was CMV-seropositive. The CDR3: CASREKGDSYGYTF. DNA for the CDR3: TGTGCCAGTAGAGAAAAGGGGGACTCCTATGGCTACACCTTC.